The clone carrying this TCR beta chain was counted ten times or more. Its antigen remains unidentified. The data were obtained in a study of T cell repertoires in cytomegalovirus infection. Study conclusions and caveats: Summed frequency of shared TCR beta families picked out CMV carriers who also had the relevant HLA.

Germline loops: CDR1 SGHVS, CDR2 FNYEAQ. V lost 4 bases and J lost 2, with 15 bases in between. This CDR3 contains 15 residues. TCRdb reprocessed the reads with MiXCR, giving one entry per CDR3 protein. The top ten clones hold roughly 12% of a sample with around 800,000 distinct CDR3 sequences, roughly 33% of them seen once. Sequencing used cultured CD8+ T cells from PBMCs, obtained from culture after CMV antigen stimulation. J is TRBJ2-7 and V is TRBV7-6, with a tentative D call TRBD1 (7 bases). This receptor was identified in a human donor in good health (CMV status not recorded). Some clones in this sample may be carry-over from other donors' samples. DNA for the CDR3: TGTGCCAGCAGCTCGACAGGGACTGCGCCCTACGAGCAGTACTTC. Translating gives CASSSTGTAPYEQYF.